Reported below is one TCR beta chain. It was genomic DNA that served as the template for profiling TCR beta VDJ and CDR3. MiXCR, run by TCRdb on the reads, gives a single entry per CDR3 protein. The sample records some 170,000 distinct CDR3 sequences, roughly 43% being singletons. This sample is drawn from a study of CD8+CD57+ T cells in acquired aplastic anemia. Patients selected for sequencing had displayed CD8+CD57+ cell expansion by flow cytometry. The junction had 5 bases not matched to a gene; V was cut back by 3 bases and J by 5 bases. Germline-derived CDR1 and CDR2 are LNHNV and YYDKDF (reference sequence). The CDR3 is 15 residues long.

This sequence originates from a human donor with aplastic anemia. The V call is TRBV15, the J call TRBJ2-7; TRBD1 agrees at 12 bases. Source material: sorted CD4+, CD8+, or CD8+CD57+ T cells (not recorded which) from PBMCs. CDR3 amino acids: CATSRSGTGGNEQYF. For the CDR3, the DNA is TGTGCCACCAGCAGGTCCGGGACAGGGGGCAACGAGCAGTACTTC.